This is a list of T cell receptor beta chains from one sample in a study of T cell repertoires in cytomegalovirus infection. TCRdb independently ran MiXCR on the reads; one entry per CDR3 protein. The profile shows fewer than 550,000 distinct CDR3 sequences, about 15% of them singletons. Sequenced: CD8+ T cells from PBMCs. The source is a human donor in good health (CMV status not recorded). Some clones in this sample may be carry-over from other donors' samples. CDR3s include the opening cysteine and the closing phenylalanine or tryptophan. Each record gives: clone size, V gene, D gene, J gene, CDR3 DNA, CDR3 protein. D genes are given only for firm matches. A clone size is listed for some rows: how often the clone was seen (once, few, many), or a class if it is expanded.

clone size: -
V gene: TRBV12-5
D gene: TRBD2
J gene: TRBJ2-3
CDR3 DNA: TGTGCTAGTGGTCCCTCGACTAGCGGGGGACTTCCTTATACGCAGTATTTT
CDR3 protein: CASGPSTSGGLPYTQYF

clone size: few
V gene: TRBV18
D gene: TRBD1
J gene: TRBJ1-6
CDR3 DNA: TGTGCCAGCTCACCGGACAGGGAAGTAACCTATAATTCACCCCTCCACTTT
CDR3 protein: CASSPDREVTYNSPLHF

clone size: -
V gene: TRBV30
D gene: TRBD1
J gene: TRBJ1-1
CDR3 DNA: TGTGCCTGGAGTTTAGGACAGGGGGGTGATGAAGCTTTCTTT
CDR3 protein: CAWSLGQGGDEAFF

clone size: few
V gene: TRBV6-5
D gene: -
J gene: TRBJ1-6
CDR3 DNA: TGTGCCAGCAGTACGGCCCCGAGCTCCTATAATTCACCCCTCCACTTT
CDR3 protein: CASSTAPSSYNSPLHF

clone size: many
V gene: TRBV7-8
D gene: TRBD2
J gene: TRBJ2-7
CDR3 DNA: TGTGCCAGCAGCTTATTGCTTACAGCGGGAGTCGGCGAGCAGTACTTC
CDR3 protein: CASSLLLTAGVGEQYF

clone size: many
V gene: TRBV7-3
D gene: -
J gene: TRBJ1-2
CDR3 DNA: TGTGCCAGCAGCTTAAACAGCGCCTATGGCTACACCTTC
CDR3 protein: CASSLNSAYGYTF

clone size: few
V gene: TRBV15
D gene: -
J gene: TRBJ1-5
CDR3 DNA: TGTGCCACCAGCACCTCAAGGCGTGGAGGGCAGCCCCAGCATTTT
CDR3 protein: CATSTSRRGGQPQHF

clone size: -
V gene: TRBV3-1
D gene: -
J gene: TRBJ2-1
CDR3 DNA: TGTGCCAGCAGCCAAGATTTCCCCCCAGTAACCACCGATGAGCAGTTCTTC
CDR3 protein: CASSQDFPPVTTDEQFF

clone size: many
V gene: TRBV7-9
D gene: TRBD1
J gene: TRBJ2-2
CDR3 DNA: TGTGCCAGCAGGGAACCCGGGACAGGGAAGACCGGGGAGCTGTTTTTT
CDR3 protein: CASREPGTGKTGELFF

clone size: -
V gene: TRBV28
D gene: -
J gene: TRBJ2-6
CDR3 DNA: TGTGCCAGCAGTGTCACTGGGGCCAACGTCCTGACTTTC
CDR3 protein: CASSVTGANVLTF

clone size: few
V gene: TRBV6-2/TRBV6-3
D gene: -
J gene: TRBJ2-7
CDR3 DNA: TGTGCCAGCAGTACTACCCGTAAATCCTACGAGCAGTACTTC
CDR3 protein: CASSTTRKSYEQYF

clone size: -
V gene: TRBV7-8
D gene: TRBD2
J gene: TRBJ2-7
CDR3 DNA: TGTGCCAGCAGCCCCGGACTAGCGGGAGCTTCCTACGAGCAGTACTTC
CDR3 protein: CASSPGLAGASYEQYF

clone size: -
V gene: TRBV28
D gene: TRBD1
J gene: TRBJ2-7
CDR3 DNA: TGTGCCAGCAGCTGGCCCGGGACAGCCTACGAGCAGTACTTC
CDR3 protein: CASSWPGTAYEQYF